A selection of T cell receptor beta chains follows, all from one sample in a study of blood T cell repertoires in COVID-19. Only in-frame clones appear in the TCRdb table, and some are missing; sequencing was by immunoSEQ multiplex PCR. The sample lists approximately 300,000 clones, 85% occurring once. The sequenced material came from PBMCs or T cells enriched from blood (not recorded which). The origin of the receptors is a woman aged 25 to 39 who had been exposed to COVID-19. Both conserved end residues are part of each CDR3. The D gene is left open where the match is weak. Size values are once, few and many counts, or a class for expanded clones, and some rows have none.

D gene,J gene,clone size,V gene,CDR3 protein,CDR3 DNA
NA,TRBJ1-4,NA,TRBV12-3/TRBV12-4,CASSLMANEKLFF,TGTGCCAGCAGTTTAATGGCCAATGAAAAACTGTTTTTT
TRBD2,TRBJ2-7,few,TRBV5-4,CASSLWTSSEQYF,TGTGCCAGCAGCCTATGGACTAGCTCCGAGCAGTACTTC
NA,TRBJ1-5,NA,TRBV2,CASSLRTAGSNQPQHF,TGTGCCAGCAGCCTGCGGACAGCCGGAAGCAATCAGCCCCAGCATTTT
NA,TRBJ2-5,NA,TRBV6-5,CASSSGDQETQYF,TGTGCCAGCAGCTCAGGGGACCAAGAGACCCAGTACTTC
NA,TRBJ1-2,NA,TRBV30,CAWSPEGFKGTYGYTF,TGTGCCTGGAGTCCGGAGGGATTCAAGGGAACGTATGGCTACACCTTC
NA,TRBJ2-3,NA,TRBV29-1,CSVAQGGGTDTQYF,TGCAGCGTCGCACAGGGGGGGGGCACAGATACGCAGTATTTT
TRBD1,TRBJ2-1,NA,TRBV30,CACRDRLSYNEQFF,TGTGCCTGCAGGGACAGACTTTCCTACAATGAGCAGTTCTTC
TRBD1,TRBJ1-1,NA,TRBV5-6,CASSPGTGDMNTEAFF,TGTGCCAGCAGCCCCGGGACAGGGGACATGAACACTGAAGCTTTCTTT
NA,TRBJ2-7,NA,TRBV4-2,CASSQDYTGIYEQYF,TGTGCCAGCAGCCAAGATTATACAGGTATCTACGAGCAGTACTTC
TRBD1,TRBJ1-3,NA,TRBV5-1,CASSQGTGDTIYF,TGCGCCAGCAGCCAGGGGACAGGGGACACCATATATTTT
TRBD1,TRBJ2-1,NA,TRBV11-2,CASSLTGTGFYNEQFF,TGTGCCAGCAGCTTAACGGGGACAGGGTTTTACAATGAGCAGTTCTTC
TRBD2,TRBJ2-1,NA,TRBV27,CASRLSGSRVLNNEQFF,TGTGCCAGCAGGCTAAGCGGGAGTCGAGTTCTAAACAATGAGCAGTTCTTC
NA,TRBJ2-7,few,TRBV25-1,CASHRDMSSYEQYF,TGTGCCAGCCACAGAGACATGAGCTCCTACGAGCAGTACTTC
NA,TRBJ2-5,NA,TRBV5-6,CASSLADRQETQYF,TGTGCCAGCAGCTTGGCGGACAGACAAGAGACCCAGTACTTC
TRBD1,TRBJ1-2,NA,TRBV5-5,CASSRGQGTYGYTF,TGTGCCAGCAGCCGGGGACAGGGGACCTATGGCTACACCTTC
NA,TRBJ2-3,NA,TRBV5-6,CASSLVPHGISTDTQYF,TGTGCCAGCAGCTTGGTTCCCCACGGGATTAGCACAGATACGCAGTATTTT
TRBD2,TRBJ2-2,NA,TRBV19,CASRPSGSPAGELFF,TGTGCCAGTAGACCTAGCGGGAGCCCCGCCGGGGAGCTGTTTTTT
TRBD1,TRBJ1-1,NA,TRBV5-4,CASSADRGEAFF,TGTGCCAGCAGCGCCGACAGGGGAGAAGCTTTCTTT
NA,TRBJ1-4,NA,TRBV6-5,CASSYSMVEKKLFF,TGTGCCAGCAGTTACTCTATGGTGGAGAAAAAACTGTTTTTT
NA,TRBJ2-2,NA,TRBV2,CASSQDSEDTGELFF,TGTGCCAGCAGCCAAGACAGTGAGGACACCGGGGAGCTGTTTTTT
NA,TRBJ1-2,NA,TRBV4-1,CASSLDTIHGYTF,TGCGCCAGCAGCCTCGACACAATCCATGGCTACACCTTC
TRBD1,TRBJ1-3,once,TRBV5-5,CASSHTGGGNTIYF,TGTGCCAGCAGCCATACAGGGGGAGGAAACACCATATATTTT
NA,TRBJ2-2,NA,TRBV28,CASDRTTGELFF,TGTGCCAGCGACAGGACCACCGGGGAGCTGTTTTTT
NA,TRBJ2-2,NA,TRBV5-1,CASSERLTSAGELFF,TGCGCCAGCAGCGAAAGACTGACCTCAGCCGGGGAGCTGTTTTTT
NA,TRBJ1-1,NA,TRBV3-1/TRBV3-2,CASSQVRQGNTEAFF,TGTGCCAGCAGCCAAGTGAGGCAGGGGAACACTGAAGCTTTCTTT
NA,TRBJ1-4,NA,TRBV21-1,CASSKGQGSNEKLFF,TGTGCCAGCAGCAAAGGGCAGGGTTCTAATGAAAAACTGTTTTTT